This entry is about one TCR beta chain. This entry belongs to a study of blood T cell repertoires in COVID-19. Across the whole study: PBMCs, B-cell-depleted T cells, or T cells were the source of the cDNA or gDNA that made up the material.

V dropped 2 bases and J dropped 7 bases, with 12 bases sitting between them. The CDR3 totals 13 residues. From germline, CDR1 is GTSNPN and CDR2 SVGIG (reference sequence). Repertoires were generated with immunoSEQ multiplex PCR, while TCRdb's copy carries only in-frame clones and drops some. This table holds 100,000 to 150,000 clones, about 79% found once. The V call is TRBV30, the J call TRBJ1-5, with D possibly being TRBD1 (6 bases). The sequencing sample was made of peripheral blood. The TCR sequence derives from a woman aged 50 to 60 with acute or convalescent COVID-19. The CDR3 nucleotides read TGTGCCTGGAGTTCCGGGGGGCTCCAGCCCCAGCATTTT. Encoded protein: CAWSSGGLQPQHF.